The rows below give T cell receptor beta chains drawn from one sample of a study of identical twins. TCRdb processed the 5' RACE reads anew with MiXCR; each CDR3 protein has one entry. The table shows 500,000 to 550,000 distinct CDR3 sequences, with about 20% occurring only once. These same records also appear under a second study, on T cells expressing NK-cell markers.

The sample comprised CD4+ T cells sorted from blood. Receptors were obtained from a young woman in good health. Both conserved end residues are part of each CDR3. The D gene is left open where the match is weak. Not all rows give a size; the values are once, few, many and, for expanded clones, a class.

D: TRBD1; V: TRBV20-1; size: .; J: TRBJ2-1; DNA: TGCAGTGCTGATCCGGGACAGGGATACAATGAGCAGTTCTTC; CDR3: CSADPGQGYNEQFF
D: .; V: TRBV6-4; size: once; J: TRBJ1-2; DNA: TGTGCCAGCAGTGACTCGGGCCGGGGCTACACCTTC; CDR3: CASSDSGRGYTF
D: TRBD2; V: TRBV20-1; size: once; J: TRBJ2-3; DNA: TGCAGTGCTAGAGATCTCCGGGGGCTAGCGGGAGTAGCTGATACGCAGTATTTT; CDR3: CSARDLRGLAGVADTQYF
D: .; V: TRBV4-1; size: .; J: TRBJ2-1; DNA: TGCGCCAGCAGCCAAGAGGGCCGCGGGATAATTCTGTTCTTC; CDR3: CASSQEGRGIILFF
D: .; V: TRBV20-1; size: few; J: TRBJ2-1; DNA: TGCAGTGCCGTACTAGGCGAGCAGTTCTTC; CDR3: CSAVLGEQFF
D: TRBD2; V: TRBV9; size: few; J: TRBJ2-1; DNA: TGTGCCAGCAGCGTAGCGGCGGGGGATGAGCAGTTCTTC; CDR3: CASSVAAGDEQFF
D: .; V: TRBV5-1; size: few; J: TRBJ2-1; DNA: TGCGCCAGCAGCTTGGGACAGTTGGGATACAATGAGCAGTTCTTC; CDR3: CASSLGQLGYNEQFF
D: .; V: TRBV20-1; size: .; J: TRBJ1-1; DNA: TGCAGTGCTAGAGGTACAGGAGGACGCACTGAAGCTTTCTTT; CDR3: CSARGTGGRTEAFF
D: TRBD1; V: TRBV6-1; size: many; J: TRBJ2-7; DNA: TGTGCCAGCAGTCTGACAGGGGTGCATTCTTCTTACGAGCAGTACTTC; CDR3: CASSLTGVHSSYEQYF
D: .; V: TRBV7-8; size: few; J: TRBJ1-6; DNA: TGTGCCAGCAGCTCGTTAAACAGGGATTATAATTCACCCCTCCACTTT; CDR3: CASSSLNRDYNSPLHF
D: .; V: TRBV5-1; size: .; J: TRBJ2-3; DNA: TGCGCCAGCGCTCCCGGACACGAGACAGATACGCAGTATTTT; CDR3: CASAPGHETDTQYF
D: TRBD2; V: TRBV20-1; size: few; J: TRBJ2-1; DNA: TGCAGTGCTAGAGATCCCGAGACTAGCGGGGGGTACAATGAGCAGTTCTTC; CDR3: CSARDPETSGGYNEQFF
D: TRBD1; V: TRBV18; size: .; J: TRBJ2-7; DNA: TGTGCCAGCTCCCCTTCCGGGACAGGGGGATACGAGCAGTACTTC; CDR3: CASSPSGTGGYEQYF
D: .; V: TRBV7-9; size: few; J: TRBJ2-3; DNA: TGTGCCAGCAGCTTGATAAGCACAGATACGCAGTATTTT; CDR3: CASSLISTDTQYF
D: .; V: TRBV5-1; size: .; J: TRBJ2-7; DNA: TGCGCCAGCAGCCCCCAAAGATCCTACGAGCAGTACTTC; CDR3: CASSPQRSYEQYF
D: TRBD1; V: TRBV6-2/TRBV6-3; size: .; J: TRBJ2-5; DNA: TGTGCCAGCAGTTACCGGACAGGGGCTCGAGAGACCCAGTACTTC; CDR3: CASSYRTGARETQYF
D: .; V: TRBV20-1; size: .; J: TRBJ2-7; DNA: TGCAGTGCTAGAGATCCCCGGGGCATCTCCTACGAGCAGTACTTC; CDR3: CSARDPRGISYEQYF
D: TRBD1; V: TRBV12-3/TRBV12-4; size: .; J: TRBJ2-7; DNA: TGTGCCAGCAGAACGACAGGGGGCGGGAGCGAGCAGTACTTC; CDR3: CASRTTGGGSEQYF
D: .; V: TRBV20-1; size: .; J: TRBJ2-1; DNA: TGCAGTGCTAGAGACAGCCGAACTTCCTACAATGAGCAGTTCTTC; CDR3: CSARDSRTSYNEQFF
D: .; V: TRBV2; size: few; J: TRBJ2-7; DNA: TGTGCCACATCCAAACAGGGCGACGAGTACGAGCAGTACTTC; CDR3: CATSKQGDEYEQYF
D: .; V: TRBV11-2; size: .; J: TRBJ1-1; DNA: TGTGCCAGCAGCGACCGGGGCGATATTACTGAAGCTTTCTTT; CDR3: CASSDRGDITEAFF
D: TRBD1; V: TRBV4-3; size: few; J: TRBJ2-3; DNA: TGCGCCAGCAGCCATGGGACAGGATTAGATACGCAGTATTTT; CDR3: CASSHGTGLDTQYF
D: TRBD2; V: TRBV7-7; size: .; J: TRBJ2-1; DNA: TGTGCTACCAAAGCGGGGCCATCCTACAATGAGCAGTTCTTC; CDR3: CATKAGPSYNEQFF
D: TRBD1; V: TRBV29-1; size: few; J: TRBJ2-3; DNA: TGCAGCGCCGAGGACAGGGGGAGCACAGATACGCAGTATTTT; CDR3: CSAEDRGSTDTQYF
D: TRBD2; V: TRBV5-1; size: .; J: TRBJ2-1; DNA: TGCGCCAGCAGCTGGACCGGGACTAGCGTTGGTGAGCAGTTCTTC; CDR3: CASSWTGTSVGEQFF
D: .; V: TRBV20-1; size: few; J: TRBJ2-1; DNA: TGCAGTGCTAGAGTCGCGTTGCCCGATGAGCAGTTCTTC; CDR3: CSARVALPDEQFF
D: .; V: TRBV20-1; size: once; J: TRBJ1-1; DNA: TGCAGTGCGTCTAGGGAGGGGTCAGGTGAAGCTTTCTTT; CDR3: CSASREGSGEAFF
D: .; V: TRBV5-6; size: few; J: TRBJ2-6; DNA: TGTGCCAGCAGCTTCTCAGGGTTCTCTGGGGCCAACGTCCTGACTTTC; CDR3: CASSFSGFSGANVLTF
D: .; V: TRBV21-1; size: .; J: TRBJ2-2; DNA: TGTGCCAGCAGCAAAGCTCGTTGGCGGGGGGGCAGTCGGACCGGGGAGCTGTTTTTT; CDR3: CASSKARWRGGSRTGELFF
D: .; V: TRBV27; size: .; J: TRBJ2-1; DNA: TGTGCCAGCAATGCCGGCCGGTCATCCTACAATGAGCAGTTCTTC; CDR3: CASNAGRSSYNEQFF
D: .; V: TRBV20-1; size: .; J: TRBJ1-4; DNA: TGCAGTGCTCCCCGGACAGTCGATGAAAAACTGTTTTTT; CDR3: CSAPRTVDEKLFF
D: TRBD2; V: TRBV7-9; size: .; J: TRBJ2-3; DNA: TGTGCCAGCAGCCTGCGGGAGGTAATAACAGATACGCAGTATTTT; CDR3: CASSLREVITDTQYF
D: .; V: TRBV5-1; size: few; J: TRBJ2-3; DNA: TGCGCCAGCAGCCACTACCCTGGCACAGATACGCAGTATTTT; CDR3: CASSHYPGTDTQYF
D: .; V: TRBV20-1; size: .; J: TRBJ2-2; DNA: TGCAGTGCTAAGGGACCGTCGAACACCGGGGAGCTGTTTTTT; CDR3: CSAKGPSNTGELFF
D: TRBD2; V: TRBV12-3/TRBV12-4; size: many; J: TRBJ2-3; DNA: TGTGCCAGCAGTCCTCCGGGACTAACGCAGTATTTT; CDR3: CASSPPGLTQYF
D: TRBD2; V: TRBV10-3; size: .; J: TRBJ2-3; DNA: TGTGCCATCAGTGAACGAACTAGCGGAGGGAGGGTCGATACGCAGTATTTT; CDR3: CAISERTSGGRVDTQYF
D: .; V: TRBV11-2; size: .; J: TRBJ2-1; DNA: TGTGCCAGCCAGGCGGGGAGAACGAATGAGCAGTTCTTC; CDR3: CASQAGRTNEQFF
D: TRBD1; V: TRBV20-1; size: .; J: TRBJ2-7; DNA: TGCAGTGCTAGATTAGGGACAGGGCCGAGCGCCTACGAGCAGTACTTC; CDR3: CSARLGTGPSAYEQYF
D: .; V: TRBV6-2/TRBV6-3; size: few; J: TRBJ2-1; DNA: TGTGCCAGCAGACTTACCGGGACGATCAATGAGCAGTTCTTC; CDR3: CASRLTGTINEQFF
D: .; V: TRBV6-1; size: .; J: TRBJ2-3; DNA: TGTGCCAGCAGTGAATGGATCCCCCGGGGATTGACAGATACGCAGTATTTT; CDR3: CASSEWIPRGLTDTQYF
D: .; V: TRBV20-1; size: .; J: TRBJ2-7; DNA: TGCAGTGCTAAATACAGCGGCGCCGGATCGTACGAGCAGTACTTC; CDR3: CSAKYSGAGSYEQYF
D: .; V: TRBV5-5; size: few; J: TRBJ1-6; DNA: TGTGCCAGCAGCACTCGGACCTCCGATTCACCCCTCCACTTT; CDR3: CASSTRTSDSPLHF